Listed below are T cell receptor beta chains from one sample, sequenced in a study of cytomegalovirus exposure and HLA in healthy donors. Generated by immunoSEQ multiplex PCR, the TCRdb table keeps only in-frame clones and is missing some. The sample holds 130,000 or so clones, 87% seen once. The sample comprised PBMCs. All receptors derive from a woman aged 25 to 39 in good health and CMV-seronegative. Each CDR3 is given with its conserved first and last residue. The order of the fields is CDR3 length, J gene, V gene, D gene, clone size, CDR3 protein, CDR3 DNA. D genes are given only for firm matches. Expanded clones are given a class, and other clones once, few, many or no size at all.

cdr3_length: 15
j_call: TRBJ2-7
v_call: TRBV7-8
d_call: TRBD1
clone_size: few
cdr3_aa: CASSRPGTGSKEQYF
cdr3_nt: TGTGCCAGCAGCAGACCCGGGACAGGCTCGAAAGAGCAGTACTTC

cdr3_length: 14
j_call: TRBJ2-1
v_call: TRBV5-1
d_call: NA
clone_size: NA
cdr3_aa: CASSLEAGYNEQFF
cdr3_nt: TGCGCCAGCAGCTTGGAGGCAGGTTACAATGAGCAGTTCTTC

cdr3_length: 14
j_call: TRBJ2-7
v_call: TRBV19
d_call: TRBD1
clone_size: NA
cdr3_aa: CASTDRGAHYEQYF
cdr3_nt: TGTGCCAGTACGGACAGGGGCGCCCACTACGAGCAGTACTTC

cdr3_length: 14
j_call: TRBJ2-7
v_call: TRBV9
d_call: TRBD1
clone_size: NA
cdr3_aa: CASSGTGDSHEQYF
cdr3_nt: TGTGCCAGCAGCGGGACAGGTGATAGCCACGAGCAGTACTTC

cdr3_length: 16
j_call: TRBJ2-1
v_call: TRBV28
d_call: TRBD1
clone_size: NA
cdr3_aa: CASSLLTGNAHNEQFF
cdr3_nt: TGTGCCAGCAGCCTGTTGACAGGGAATGCCCACAATGAGCAGTTCTTC

cdr3_length: 14
j_call: TRBJ2-5
v_call: TRBV7-8
d_call: TRBD1
clone_size: NA
cdr3_aa: CASSRDRVEETQYF
cdr3_nt: TGTGCCAGCAGCCGAGACAGGGTGGAAGAGACCCAGTACTTC

cdr3_length: 12
j_call: TRBJ1-2
v_call: TRBV28
d_call: NA
clone_size: NA
cdr3_aa: CACGQSNYGYTF
cdr3_nt: TGTGCCTGCGGACAGTCTAACTATGGCTACACCTTC

cdr3_length: 16
j_call: TRBJ2-7
v_call: TRBV9
d_call: TRBD1
clone_size: NA
cdr3_aa: CASSVGIGTASYEQYF
cdr3_nt: TGTGCCAGCAGCGTAGGAATCGGGACAGCCTCCTACGAGCAGTACTTC

cdr3_length: 15
j_call: TRBJ1-3
v_call: TRBV7-6
d_call: NA
clone_size: NA
cdr3_aa: CASSLGVTLGNTIYF
cdr3_nt: TGTGCCAGCAGCTTAGGTGTGACATTGGGAAACACCATATATTTT

cdr3_length: 16
j_call: TRBJ1-4
v_call: TRBV6-5
d_call: NA
clone_size: NA
cdr3_aa: CASSYSWGGANEKLFF
cdr3_nt: TGTGCCAGCAGTTACTCCTGGGGGGGTGCTAATGAAAAACTGTTTTTT

cdr3_length: 15
j_call: TRBJ2-1
v_call: TRBV28
d_call: TRBD2
clone_size: NA
cdr3_aa: CASSSIAGGSREQFF
cdr3_nt: TGTGCCAGCAGTTCGATAGCGGGAGGCTCCAGGGAGCAGTTCTTC

cdr3_length: 15
j_call: TRBJ2-7
v_call: TRBV7-3
d_call: TRBD1
clone_size: NA
cdr3_aa: CASSRSGTGLWEQYF
cdr3_nt: TGTGCCAGCAGCCGATCCGGGACAGGCTTGTGGGAGCAGTACTTC

cdr3_length: 16
j_call: TRBJ2-2
v_call: TRBV19
d_call: NA
clone_size: NA
cdr3_aa: CASSPGITGFTGELFF
cdr3_nt: TGTGCCAGTAGTCCCGGAATTACAGGGTTCACCGGGGAGCTGTTTTTT

cdr3_length: 15
j_call: TRBJ2-1
v_call: TRBV2
d_call: NA
clone_size: NA
cdr3_aa: CASSSGRSSYNEQFF
cdr3_nt: TGTGCCAGCAGTTCGGGGAGGAGCTCCTACAATGAGCAGTTCTTC

cdr3_length: 16
j_call: TRBJ2-1
v_call: TRBV10-3
d_call: TRBD2
clone_size: NA
cdr3_aa: CAISESGTSYYNEQFF
cdr3_nt: TGTGCCATCAGTGAGTCCGGGACTAGTTACTACAATGAGCAGTTCTTC

cdr3_length: 18
j_call: TRBJ2-3
v_call: TRBV4-3
d_call: TRBD2
clone_size: once
cdr3_aa: CASSQDQTGGPFTDTQYF
cdr3_nt: TGCGCCAGCAGCCAAGATCAAACGGGAGGGCCTTTCACAGATACGCAGTATTTT

cdr3_length: 15
j_call: TRBJ2-7
v_call: TRBV28
d_call: NA
clone_size: NA
cdr3_aa: CASSKSMLEAGEQYF
cdr3_nt: TGTGCCAGCAGCAAATCTATGCTAGAAGCGGGCGAGCAGTACTTC

cdr3_length: 17
j_call: TRBJ2-2
v_call: TRBV4-3
d_call: NA
clone_size: NA
cdr3_aa: CASSQHHPGTNTGELFF
cdr3_nt: TGCGCCAGCAGCCAACACCATCCGGGGACGAACACCGGGGAGCTGTTTTTT

cdr3_length: 17
j_call: TRBJ2-1
v_call: TRBV4-1
d_call: NA
clone_size: NA
cdr3_aa: CASSQGRQASRENEQFF
cdr3_nt: TGCGCCAGCAGCCAAGGAAGGCAGGCTAGTAGGGAGAATGAGCAGTTCTTC

cdr3_length: 14
j_call: TRBJ2-1
v_call: TRBV10-3
d_call: TRBD2
clone_size: NA
cdr3_aa: CAISRTSGYNEQFF
cdr3_nt: TGTGCCATCAGTAGGACTAGCGGGTACAATGAGCAGTTCTTC

cdr3_length: 16
j_call: TRBJ2-3
v_call: TRBV7-3
d_call: TRBD2
clone_size: NA
cdr3_aa: CASSSSGTSGGDTQYF
cdr3_nt: TGTGCCAGCAGCTCCTCGGGGACTAGTGGAGGGGATACGCAGTATTTT

cdr3_length: 14
j_call: TRBJ2-5
v_call: TRBV6-5
d_call: TRBD2
clone_size: NA
cdr3_aa: CASSYTSGQETQYF
cdr3_nt: TGTGCCAGCAGTTACACTAGCGGCCAAGAGACCCAGTACTTC

cdr3_length: 15
j_call: TRBJ1-4
v_call: TRBV28
d_call: TRBD1
clone_size: NA
cdr3_aa: CASSVTGTGFEKLFF
cdr3_nt: TGTGCCAGCAGTGTCACCGGGACAGGGTTTGAAAAACTGTTTTTT